Only a few counts were recorded for the clone carrying this T cell receptor beta chain. Its antigen is still unknown. The germline V gene has CDR1 SGDLS and CDR2 YYNGEE. J was trimmed by 6 bases and V by 0 bases; bases with no gene match: 11. The CDR3 has 16 amino acids. The sample is drawn from a study of T-cell reconstitution after alpha-beta-depleted transplantation in children. Notes on the study in general: Several hundred expanded graft clones reportedly were the source of alpha-beta T cells about two months after transplant. Diversity and T-cell counts at one year after transplant derived mostly from new T cells. The origin of high day-60 TCRbeta diversity in some patients lay in surviving recipient T cells and thymic progenitors.

Unique molecular identifiers tagged the TCRbeta library. TCRdb re-derived calls from the PCR reads in MiXCR, one entry per CDR3 protein. Altogether about 580,000 distinct CDR3 sequences are present, 27% being singletons, with the ten largest covering 30% to 40%. The specimen was PBMCs, collected before TCRalphabeta/CD19-depleted stem cell transplant. The rearrangement joins TRBV9 to TRBJ2-7, with 8 bases matching TRBD1. This TCR came from a boy under two years old with Wiskott-Aldrich syndrome, due to receive a stem cell transplant. The CDR3 DNA follows: TGTGCCAGCAGCGTAGGGGAGACAGGGGCGCTGGCCGAGCAGTACTTC. Its protein is CASSVGETGALAEQYF.